This TCR beta chain is from a study of blood T cell repertoires in COVID-19. Study background: PBMCs, B-cell-depleted T cells, or T cells provided the cDNA or gDNA that made up the material.

The CDR3 loop spans 15 amino acids. Germline CDR1 reads SEHNR; CDR2 reads FQNEAQ (reference sequence). V shed 5 bases, J shed 6 bases, and the junction held 5 bases outside the gene matches. In the original analysis: Amplification of reference gene primers provided the estimated nucleated cell counts. Sequencing was performed with immunoSEQ multiplex PCR; in TCRdb, only in-frame clones are kept and a portion is missing. V, J and clone size were drawn from that table, and D and trimming were deduced from the DNA. The sample shows just over 150,000 clones, about nine tenths of them seen only once. While infection was still active, Seattle patients were enrolled and then followed longitudinally.

This sequence originates from a man aged 25-45 years with COVID-19, enrolled during active disease. The material sequenced was peripheral blood. The chain recombines TRBV7-9 with TRBJ1-6; 9 bases map to TRBD1. The CDR3 sequence: CASSPQGARNSPLHF. The CDR3 DNA sequence: TGTGCCAGCAGCCCACAGGGGGCGCGTAATTCACCCCTCCACTTT.